This T cell receptor beta chain was documented in a study of blood T cell repertoires in COVID-19. In the study overall: Material from acute and convalescent COVID-19 was sourced from the United States, Italy and Spain. In each case, the material was cDNA or gDNA derived from T cells, B-cell-depleted T cells, or PBMCs.

In the original processing: Estimated nucleated cell counts came from reference gene primer amplification. Using immunoSEQ multiplex PCR, the repertoire was profiled, and TCRdb retains in-frame clones only, with some absent. The DNA gave D and trimming, while V, J and clone size come from that table. The sample includes approximately 98,000 clones, 88% of them seen just once. The receptor was isolated from a human donor in a cohort sampled during active COVID-19. Sequenced material: peripheral blood.

CDR3 DNA sequence: TGTGCCAGCAGCTTCGGACAGGGACCCAATCAGCCCCAGCATTTT. This gives the protein CASSFGQGPNQPQHF. The chain links TRBV11-2 to TRBJ1-5, with 8 bases matching TRBD1. The CDR3 extends over 15 amino acids. Germline V gene data show CDR1 as SGHAT and CDR2 as FQNNGV. Trimming removed 3 bases from V and 3 bases from J; junction bases left unmatched: 4.